The 13 T cell receptor beta chains below were found in one sample sequenced in a study of blood T cell repertoires in COVID-19. Using immunoSEQ multiplex PCR, the repertoire was profiled, and TCRdb retains in-frame clones only, with some absent. The data show approximately 290,000 clones, roughly 89% seen once. Material: peripheral blood. These receptors all stem from a man aged 25 to 45 with acute or convalescent COVID-19.

The gene calls are TRBV9 and TRBJ2-2; perhaps TRBD2 as D (6 bases). Germline V gene data show CDR1 as SGDLS and CDR2 as YYNGEE. Trimming removed 4 bases at V and 2 bases at J, with 12 bases between. The CDR3 is 15 residues long. The CDR3 spells CASSPRTKNTGELFF. DNA of the CDR3: TGTGCCAGCAGCCCCCGGACTAAAAACACCGGGGAGCTGTTTTTT. Supplemented by reference TRBV9 and TRBJ2-2, the full variable domain reads DSGVTQTPKHLITATGQRVTLRCSPRSGDLSVYWYQQSLDQGLQFLIQYYNGEERAKGNILERFSAQQFPDLHSELNLSSLELGDSALYFCASSPRTKNTGELFFGEGSRLTVL.

This clone was seen more than once but under ten times. V is TRBV7-3 and J is TRBJ1-6; D ambiguous. Germline CDR1 SGHTA, CDR2 FQGTGA. The CDR3 has 15 amino acids. V was shortened by 5 bases and J by 0 bases, with 8 bases between the two germline ends. CDR3 sequence (DNA): TGTGCCAGCAGCCTTTTTCGCTCCTATAATTCACCCCTCCACTTT. This encodes CASSLFRSYNSPLHF.

The chain joins TRBV30 to TRBJ1-4; D may be TRBD1 (6 bases). Germline V gene lookup returns CDR1 GTSNPN and CDR2 SVGIG (reference sequence). V was trimmed by 1 base and J by 0 bases, leaving 15 bases between them. This CDR3 spans 17 amino acids. The CDR3, as DNA: TGTGCCTGGAGTGGTACCAGGGGTCTCGCAACTAATGAAAAACTGTTTTTT. Encoded protein: CAWSGTRGLATNEKLFF.

V gene TRBV10-3 combines with J gene TRBJ1-3; 8 nucleotides match TRBD1. Germline CDR1 is ENHRY and CDR2 is SYGVKD. The CDR3 is 15 amino acids. V shed 4 bases, J shed 0 bases, and the junction held 2 bases outside the gene matches. The CDR3, as DNA: TGTGCCATCAGTGTCGACAGGGGCTCTGGAAACACCATATATTTT. It codes for CAISVDRGSGNTIYF.

This sequence joins TRBV9 and TRBJ2-3; D gene uncertain. CDR1 and CDR2 (germline): SGDLS, YYNGEE. With 3 bases removed from V and 6 bases from J, the gap between germline ends came to 8 bases. This CDR3 region has 12 residues. The CDR3 DNA reads TGTGCCAGCAGCGACACCAGGGATACGCAGTATTTT. It specifies CASSDTRDTQYF.

The gene calls are TRBV24-1 and TRBJ2-1; 7 nucleotides align to TRBD2. CDR1 KGHDR and CDR2 SFDVKD come from the germline V gene. The length of the CDR3 is 17 residues. The J segment lost 8 bases and the V segment lost 5 bases, leaving 17 bases of the junction unmatched. The CDR3 reads CATSGFLAGEEKDEQFF. CDR3 nucleotide sequence: TGTGCCACCAGTGGTTTTCTGGCGGGAGAGGAGAAGGATGAGCAGTTCTTC.

CDR3 amino acids: CATSRVRQENSPLHF. DNA of the CDR3: TGTGCCACCAGCAGAGTCCGACAGGAAAACTCACCCCTCCACTTT. This rearrangement joins TRBV15 to TRBJ1-6; D may be TRBD1 (6 bases). Germline CDR1 is LNHNV and CDR2 is YYDKDF (reference sequence). Trimming removed 1 base from V and 10 bases from J, with 14 bases in between. The CDR3 is 15 residues long.

The chain couples TRBV28 to TRBJ2-7, with D possibly matching TRBD1 (5 bases). The CDR3 is made up of 15 amino acids. Germline-derived CDR1 and CDR2 are MDHEN and SYDVKM. Trimming stripped 6 bases from V and 2 bases from J, with 17 bases between. The DNA for the CDR3 is TGTGCCAGCAGCGGTTGGGGCTCCGAAACCTACGAGCAGTACTTC. Its protein is CASSGWGSETYEQYF.

The chain joins TRBV9 to TRBJ2-3, with 7 bases that match TRBD2. Germline CDR1 is SGDLS and CDR2 is YYNGEE. The CDR3 runs 17 residues. The J segment lost 0 bases and the V segment lost 2 bases, leaving 9 bases of the junction unmatched. The CDR3 DNA sequence: TGTGCCAGCAGCGTCATGGGGGGAGGGCCCAGCACAGATACGCAGTATTTT. This gives the protein CASSVMGGGPSTDTQYF.

The chain joins TRBV7-3 to TRBJ1-3, with D tentatively TRBD1 (6 bases). In germline, CDR1 is SGHTA, CDR2 FQGTGA. V lost 1 base and J 4 bases, leaving 11 bases between the germline ends. The CDR3 spans 15 residues. CDR3 region: CASSLIPGVGNTIYF. CDR3 sequence (DNA): TGTGCCAGCAGCTTAATACCAGGGGTCGGAAACACCATATATTTT.

This sequence joins TRBV10-1 and TRBJ2-7, with TRBD1 as a possible D gene (6 bases). V was cut by 5 bases and J by 3 bases, with 11 bases left in between. The CDR3 has 13 residues. The germline V gene encodes CDR1 WNHNN and CDR2 SYGVQD (reference sequence). The CDR3 DNA follows: TGCGCCAGCAGTCGGGACATTAACTACGAGCAGTACTTC. Translation: CASSRDINYEQYF.

The chain combines TRBV2 with TRBJ2-1, with D unclear. This CDR3 contains 17 residues. Germline V gene lookup returns CDR1 SNHLY and CDR2 FYNNEI. Between the trimmed V and J ends, which lost 0 bases and 0 bases, there was a span of 12 bases. CDR3 sequence: CASSEAFSWSSYNEQFF. As DNA, the CDR3 is TGTGCCAGCAGTGAAGCATTCTCCTGGAGCTCCTACAATGAGCAGTTCTTC.

CDR3 sequence reads: CASSPERDRAPEAFF. The CDR3 DNA follows: TGTGCCAGTAGTCCAGAGAGGGACAGGGCCCCTGAAGCTTTCTTT. The chain has TRBV19 and TRBJ1-1, with 9 bases that match TRBD1. V trimming: 5 bases; J trimming: 6 bases; junction bases outside the gene matches: 10. The germline V gene has CDR1 LNHDA and CDR2 SQIVND (reference sequence). The length of the CDR3 is 15 residues.